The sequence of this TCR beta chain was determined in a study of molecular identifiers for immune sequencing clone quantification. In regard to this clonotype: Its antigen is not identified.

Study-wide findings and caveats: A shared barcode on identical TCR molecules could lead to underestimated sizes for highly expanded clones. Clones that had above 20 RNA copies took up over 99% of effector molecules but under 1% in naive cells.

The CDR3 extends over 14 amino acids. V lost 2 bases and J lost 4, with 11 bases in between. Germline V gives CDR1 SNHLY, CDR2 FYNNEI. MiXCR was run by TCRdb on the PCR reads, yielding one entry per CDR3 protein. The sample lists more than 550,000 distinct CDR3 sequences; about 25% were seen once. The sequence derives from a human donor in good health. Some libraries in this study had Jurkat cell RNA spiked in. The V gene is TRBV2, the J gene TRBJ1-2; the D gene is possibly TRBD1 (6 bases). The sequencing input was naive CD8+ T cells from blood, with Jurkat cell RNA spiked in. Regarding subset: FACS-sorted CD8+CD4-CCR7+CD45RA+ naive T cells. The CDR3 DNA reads TGTGCCAGCAGTGAATCGAAGGGGGGCTATGGCTACACCTTC. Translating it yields CASSESKGGYGYTF.